Listed below are T cell receptor beta chains from one sample, sequenced in a study of blood T cell repertoires in COVID-19. The method was immunoSEQ multiplex PCR; TCRdb's version includes in-frame clones alone and lacks a portion of them. The repertoire holds about 480,000 clones, with approximately 88% as singletons. Sample: PBMCs or T cells enriched from blood (not recorded which). The receptor source for this set is a middle-aged woman who had recovered from COVID-19. The CDR3 runs from the conserved cysteine through the conserved F or W. D genes are given only for firm matches. Clone size appears in some rows only: once, few, many, or a class for an expanded clone.

DNA: TGTGCTAGTGGTTTGGCGGGAGGGACCGGGGAGCTGTTTTTT
CDR3: CASGLAGGTGELFF
size: .
V: TRBV12-5
D: TRBD2
J: TRBJ2-2

DNA: TGCGCCAGCAGCCAAGATCGCAGGGTGAACACTGAAGCTTTCTTT
CDR3: CASSQDRRVNTEAFF
size: .
V: TRBV4-1
D: .
J: TRBJ1-1

DNA: TGTGCCAGCAGCCTCAGGAACTATGGCTACACCTTC
CDR3: CASSLRNYGYTF
size: .
V: TRBV7-2
D: .
J: TRBJ1-2

DNA: TGCGCCAGCAGCCAAGGTTTCGCTGGCCCCACGCAGCCCCAGCATTTT
CDR3: CASSQGFAGPTQPQHF
size: .
V: TRBV4-1
D: .
J: TRBJ1-5

DNA: TGTGCCAGCAGCCGCCAGGCGGGGAATAGGGAGACCCAGTACTTC
CDR3: CASSRQAGNRETQYF
size: .
V: TRBV5-5
D: .
J: TRBJ2-5

DNA: TGCGCCAGCACAGACACAGATACGCAGTATTTT
CDR3: CASTDTDTQYF
size: .
V: TRBV5-1
D: .
J: TRBJ2-3

DNA: TGTGCCAGCAGTTTTGGGAGAGTAGCTTTCTTT
CDR3: CASSFGRVAFF
size: .
V: TRBV12-3/TRBV12-4
D: .
J: TRBJ1-1

DNA: TGTGCCAGCAGTAACGGACAGGTATACAATAATGAGCAGTTCTTC
CDR3: CASSNGQVYNNEQFF
size: once
V: TRBV6-5
D: TRBD1
J: TRBJ2-1

DNA: TGCGCCAGCAGCCAAGATGCCCAGGCTTTCTACGAGCAGTACTTC
CDR3: CASSQDAQAFYEQYF
size: few
V: TRBV4-3
D: .
J: TRBJ2-7

DNA: TGTGCCAGCAGCCAAGATCTGGCAGGGGGGACCCACTATGGCTACACCTTC
CDR3: CASSQDLAGGTHYGYTF
size: once
V: TRBV14
D: TRBD1
J: TRBJ1-2

DNA: TGTGCCAGCAGCTTAGCGTCAGGGCGCTACGAGCAGTACTTC
CDR3: CASSLASGRYEQYF
size: .
V: TRBV7-8
D: .
J: TRBJ2-7

DNA: TGTGCCAGCAGCCAAATGCTGGAGGGGGAGCTGTTTTTT
CDR3: CASSQMLEGELFF
size: .
V: TRBV7-9
D: .
J: TRBJ2-2

DNA: TGCAGCGTCGGAGGGGACGGGACCGATGGCGACCTTGAGCAGTTCTTC
CDR3: CSVGGDGTDGDLEQFF
size: .
V: TRBV29-1
D: .
J: TRBJ2-1

DNA: TGTGCCAGCAGCTTGAGAGGGTTCTATGGCTACACCTTC
CDR3: CASSLRGFYGYTF
size: .
V: TRBV5-5
D: .
J: TRBJ1-2

DNA: TGTGCCAGCAGCCGTAGACAGGGATTTGAAAAACTGTTTTTT
CDR3: CASSRRQGFEKLFF
size: .
V: TRBV11-2
D: TRBD1
J: TRBJ1-4

DNA: TGCGCCAGCAATCAGGGGACTGAAGCTTTCTTT
CDR3: CASNQGTEAFF
size: .
V: TRBV10-2
D: .
J: TRBJ1-1

DNA: TGTGCCTGGAGTGTGGGGCACTCGGCCAAAAACATTCAGTACTTC
CDR3: CAWSVGHSAKNIQYF
size: .
V: TRBV30
D: .
J: TRBJ2-4

DNA: TGTGCCAGCAGCACAGGGGTAGGAAACACCATATATTTT
CDR3: CASSTGVGNTIYF
size: few
V: TRBV25-1
D: TRBD1
J: TRBJ1-3

DNA: TGCGCCAGCAGCCAAGATAGTGCTTTAGCGGGGAGGGCCTACCGGGAGACCCAGTACTTC
CDR3: CASSQDSALAGRAYRETQYF
size: .
V: TRBV4-1
D: TRBD2
J: TRBJ2-5

DNA: TGCGCCAGCAGCCACCTTAGGGGCTCCTACAATGAGCAGTTCTTC
CDR3: CASSHLRGSYNEQFF
size: .
V: TRBV4-1
D: .
J: TRBJ2-1

DNA: TGTGCCAGCAGCTCCTTCCCAGGGGGAGGTGGCACTGAAGCTTTCTTT
CDR3: CASSSFPGGGGTEAFF
size: .
V: TRBV7-9
D: TRBD1
J: TRBJ1-1

DNA: TGCGCCAGCAGCTCGGGTCGGGACTCCCTGTTCAATGAGCAGTTCTTC
CDR3: CASSSGRDSLFNEQFF
size: .
V: TRBV5-1
D: .
J: TRBJ2-1

DNA: TGTGCCAGCAGCTCCTACTCTAGGGGAAACACCATATATTTT
CDR3: CASSSYSRGNTIYF
size: .
V: TRBV5-6
D: .
J: TRBJ1-3

DNA: TGCGCCAGCAGCTTGGTGGGGGACATCTACGAGCAGTACTTC
CDR3: CASSLVGDIYEQYF
size: .
V: TRBV5-1
D: .
J: TRBJ2-7

DNA: TGTGCCAGCAGCTTAGACGGGGGGACTAGCGGGAGGGCCGGTGCGTACTTC
CDR3: CASSLDGGTSGRAGAYF
size: once
V: TRBV7-2
D: TRBD2
J: TRBJ2-7

DNA: TGTGCCAGCAGTTTATCTTCGGGTTCCAATTATGGCTACACCTTC
CDR3: CASSLSSGSNYGYTF
size: .
V: TRBV27
D: .
J: TRBJ1-2

DNA: TGTGCCAGTAGTCCCACCTCCAGGGGGCGGGGGGGGTACGAAAAACTGTTTTTT
CDR3: CASSPTSRGRGGYEKLFF
size: .
V: TRBV19
D: TRBD1
J: TRBJ1-4

DNA: TGTGCCTGGAGTGTATCCGGGGGGCTGGCTGAAGCTTTCTTT
CDR3: CAWSVSGGLAEAFF
size: .
V: TRBV30
D: .
J: TRBJ1-1

DNA: TGTGCCAGCAGTGAGCAGTTCTACACCTTC
CDR3: CASSEQFYTF
size: .
V: TRBV6-1
D: .
J: TRBJ1-2

DNA: TGTGCCAGCAGCACCAATTCTGGGGCCAACGTCCTGACTTTC
CDR3: CASSTNSGANVLTF
size: .
V: TRBV21-1
D: .
J: TRBJ2-6

DNA: TGTGCCAGCAGCTTAGAACTTATGGGCGGAGGCCGACGAAGGTACAATGAGCAGTTCTTC
CDR3: CASSLELMGGGRRRYNEQFF
size: once
V: TRBV11-2
D: .
J: TRBJ2-1

DNA: TGTGCCACCAGTGACCGGCGGGCTGGGGCCAACGTCCTGACTTTC
CDR3: CATSDRRAGANVLTF
size: .
V: TRBV24-1
D: .
J: TRBJ2-6

DNA: TGCAGTGCTAGTGAGGGGGCCACAGATACGCAGTATTTT
CDR3: CSASEGATDTQYF
size: .
V: TRBV20-1
D: TRBD1
J: TRBJ2-3

DNA: TGTGCCAGCAGCCCAGGGTTAGGGGCAGATACGCAGTATTTT
CDR3: CASSPGLGADTQYF
size: .
V: TRBV13
D: .
J: TRBJ2-3

DNA: TGTGCCAGCAGCGTAGGACAGGGGCGCTACGAGCAGTACTTC
CDR3: CASSVGQGRYEQYF
size: .
V: TRBV11-2
D: TRBD1
J: TRBJ2-7